These 3 T cell receptor beta chains were sequenced from one sample in a study of post-analysis software for immune sequencing data. Regarding the study as a whole: Five TRBV segments (TRBV5-6, TRBV5-1 and TRBV20-1 among them) occurred more frequently in patients than in controls.

The authors incorporated unique molecular identifiers into the TCR beta cDNA libraries. MiXCR, applied by TCRdb to the PCR reads, yields one record per CDR3 protein. The sample carries 150,000 to 200,000 distinct CDR3 sequences, 25% to 35% recorded once. No cognate antigen is known for these TCRs. The source material was blood. These receptors came from a girl aged 5 to 17 with multiple sclerosis.

The chain carries TRBV3-1 and TRBJ1-2; D call uncertain. CDR3 size: 12 residues. Trimming removed 5 bases from V and 1 base from J, with 5 bases in between. Germline lookup yields CDR1 LGHDT and CDR2 YNNKEL (reference sequence). CDR3: CASSSRNYGYTF. DNA of the CDR3: TGTGCCAGCAGCTCGCGTAACTATGGCTACACCTTC.

This clonotype has more than one count but fewer than ten. This chain joins TRBV6-2 or TRBV6-3 and TRBJ2-3; 10 nucleotides agree with TRBD2. The CDR3 length is 15 residues. Trimming removed 6 bases from V and 3 bases from J; junction bases left unmatched: 6. Germline lookup yields CDR1 MNHEY and CDR2 SVGEGT. The CDR3 nucleotides are TGTGCCAGCAGCCCGCTAGCGGGAGTTACAGATACGCAGTATTTT. Translating it yields CASSPLAGVTDTQYF.

The J gene is TRBJ2-2, the V gene TRBV5-1, with 14 bases lining up with TRBD2. The V and J ends lost 2 bases and 5 bases, in that order; junction bases with no gene match: 8. This CDR3 spans 18 amino acids. Germline assignment: CDR1 SGHRS and CDR2 YFSETQ. The CDR3 DNA follows: TGCGCCAGCAGCTTTAGGACCGGGACTAGCGGGAGTACCGGGGAGCTGTTTTTT. Protein sequence: CASSFRTGTSGSTGELFF.